The 7 T cell receptor beta chains below all came from one sample that was sequenced in a study of control samples from healthy donors and cancer patients. Here immunoSEQ multiplex PCR was the method, and the copy in TCRdb shows in-frame clones only, minus some. The sample shows 250,000 to 300,000 clones, over 75% of them seen only once. The sequencing input was PBMCs. These receptors were obtained from a woman aged 55 to 70 with lung cancer.

The rearrangement uses TRBV10-3 and TRBJ2-2, with 8 nucleotides matching TRBD1. V was pared by 7 bases and J by 4 bases, with 5 bases of the junction left unmatched. In germline, CDR1 is ENHRY, CDR2 SYGVKD. The CDR3 runs to 14 residues. CDR3 bases: TGTGCCATCACCCCAGGACAGGGCACCGGGGAGCTGTTTTTT. Amino acids: CAITPGQGTGELFF.

The rearrangement links TRBV29-1 to TRBJ1-5, with TRBD1 as a possible D gene (5 bases). V was cut by 4 bases and J by 6 bases, with 16 bases left in between. The CDR3 spans 14 residues. Germline CDR1 reads SQVTM; CDR2 reads ANQGSEA. The CDR3 DNA sequence: TGCAGCGTTGGGGGGGGAAAGGCGGGTCAGCCCCAGCATTTT. It yields the protein CSVGGGKAGQPQHF.

The chain is built from TRBV7-6 and TRBJ2-1; D possibly uses TRBD1 or TRBD2 (5 bases each). Germline V CDR1 and CDR2: SGHVS, FNYEAQ. With 1 base removed from V and 8 bases from J, the gap between germline ends came to 9 bases. The CDR3 length is 13 residues. The CDR3 reads CASSLVRGHEQFF. Written as DNA, the CDR3 is TGTGCCAGCAGCTTAGTGAGGGGCCATGAGCAGTTCTTC.

The chain is built from TRBV6-5 and TRBJ1-1; D perhaps matches TRBD1 (6 bases). The V and J ends lost 2 bases and 3 bases respectively, with 13 bases between them. The CDR3 sequence is 15 residues long. Germline V gives CDR1 MNHEY, CDR2 SVGAGI. CDR3 bases: TGTGCCAGCAGTTACAGTTCTAGGGGGGACACTGAAGCTTTCTTT. It is translated as CASSYSSRGDTEAFF.

In its sample, this clone was seen once. V gene TRBV6-5 combines with J gene TRBJ1-2; possible D gene TRBD1, 6 bases. Germline V lookup: CDR1 MNHEY, CDR2 SVGAGI. CDR3 length equals 13 residues. V lost 5 bases and J 4 bases, leaving 11 bases between the germline ends. Here the CDR3 DNA reads TGTGCCAGCAGTAAACAGGGACCCTATGGCTACACCTTC. This encodes CASSKQGPYGYTF.

This chain links TRBV12-3 or TRBV12-4 with TRBJ1-4, with D hard to call. This CDR3 has 13 amino acids. Trimming removed 5 bases from V and 8 bases from J, with 12 bases in between. The CDR3 sequence: CASSTLYGEKLFF. The CDR3 region has the DNA TGTGCCAGCAGTACACTATACGGAGAAAAACTGTTTTTT.

This clone was counted once. The genes are TRBV7-3 and TRBJ1-2; D remains unclear. Germline CDR1 reads SGHTA; CDR2 reads FQGTGA. V was trimmed by 1 base and J by 6 bases, leaving 9 bases between them. CDR3 length equals 13 residues. The CDR3 nucleotides read TGTGCCAGCAGCTTAAGGCCAGGAGATGGCTACACCTTC. It is translated as CASSLRPGDGYTF.